Listed below are T cell receptor beta chains from one sample, sequenced in a study of blood T cell repertoires in COVID-19. Data came from immunoSEQ multiplex PCR; TCRdb stores just in-frame clones and leaves some out. The repertoire holds 200,000 to 300,000 clones, with about 89% as singletons. What was sequenced was peripheral blood. These receptors all stem from a middle-aged woman who had recovered from COVID-19. CDR3s include the opening cysteine and the closing phenylalanine or tryptophan. The D gene is left open where the match is weak. Clone size is given for some rows only: seen once, a few or many times, or a class if the clone is expanded.

CDR3 DNA	CDR3 protein	D gene	clone size	V gene	J gene
TGTGCCAGCAGCCGGATTCAGGGTGAAGCTTTCTTT	CASSRIQGEAFF	-	-	TRBV12-3/TRBV12-4	TRBJ1-1
TGTGCCAGCAGCGAGGGGGACGGTACCTTTTTCTCTGGAAACACCATATATTTT	CASSEGDGTFFSGNTIYF	-	-	TRBV9	TRBJ1-3
TGTGCCAGCAGTGAAGGGACAGGGAAGTTCTTC	CASSEGTGKFF	TRBD1	-	TRBV6-1	TRBJ2-1
TGTGCCAGCGCGGGACAGGCGGAGACCCAGTACTTC	CASAGQAETQYF	TRBD1	-	TRBV7-6	TRBJ2-5
TGTGCCAGCAGTTACTCAGGACAGGGCCACGAGCAGTACTTC	CASSYSGQGHEQYF	TRBD1	-	TRBV6-5	TRBJ2-7
TGTGCCAGTAGTAGTGGGGGCCCCTTTTACAGGCCTTACAATGAGCAGTTCTTC	CASSSGGPFYRPYNEQFF	-	-	TRBV19	TRBJ2-1
TGTGCCAGCAGGAGAACAGGGGGCTACCAAGAGACCCAGTACTTC	CASRRTGGYQETQYF	TRBD1	-	TRBV27	TRBJ2-5
TGTGCCAGCAGCTTAGAGGGATTTGGGGCCAACGTCCTGACTTTC	CASSLEGFGANVLTF	-	once	TRBV5-4	TRBJ2-6
TGTGCCAGCAGCGGGGACAGGGAAGGTCAGCCCCAGCATTTT	CASSGDREGQPQHF	TRBD1	once	TRBV4-2	TRBJ1-5
TGTGCCAGCAGCGCCTCTTGGACTACTAGCACAGATACGCAGTATTTT	CASSASWTTSTDTQYF	-	-	TRBV9	TRBJ2-3
TGTGCCAGCAGCTCGAGGGGCGGGAGGAAGGAGACCCAGTACTTC	CASSSRGGRKETQYF	TRBD2	-	TRBV7-8	TRBJ2-5
TGTGCCAGCAGCCAAGATCCAGGGCAGGCTAACTATGGCTACACCTTC	CASSQDPGQANYGYTF	-	-	TRBV14	TRBJ1-2
TGTGCCAGCAGTGGGGGTCGACTAGTTACAGATACGCAGTATTTT	CASSGGRLVTDTQYF	-	-	TRBV9	TRBJ2-3
TGTGCCAGCTCACGCTCGTCAGGGGGCGATACTCCTAACTATGGCTACACCTTC	CASSRSSGGDTPNYGYTF	TRBD1	-	TRBV18	TRBJ1-2
TGCGCCAGCAACAAAATCTGGGACAGCACCACTGAAGCTTTCTTT	CASNKIWDSTTEAFF	TRBD1	-	TRBV5-1	TRBJ1-1
TGTGCCAGCAGCCTACCTTGGGACAGGGGCTACGAGCAGTACTTC	CASSLPWDRGYEQYF	TRBD1	-	TRBV11-2	TRBJ2-7
TGTGCCAGCAGCTTGTCGATGGCAGGGGGCGCGGGTGGCTACACCTTC	CASSLSMAGGAGGYTF	TRBD1	-	TRBV5-5	TRBJ1-2
TGTGCCAGCAGCGCGGACAGTTCGAGCACTGAAGCTTTCTTT	CASSADSSSTEAFF	-	-	TRBV7-9	TRBJ1-1
TGTGCCAGCAGAGCAAGGGGGCAGCGGAATTCACCCCTCCACTTT	CASRARGQRNSPLHF	TRBD1	once	TRBV27	TRBJ1-6
TGTGCCAGCAGCTTAATTGGGGGCGAGGGTGAAGCTTTCTTT	CASSLIGGEGEAFF	-	-	TRBV7-3	TRBJ1-1
TGTGCCAGCAGACCGACAGGGAACTATGGCTACACCTTC	CASRPTGNYGYTF	TRBD1	-	TRBV6-5	TRBJ1-2
TGTGCCAGCAGTGAAAATAGGGAGCCGTCCTACGAGCAGTACTTC	CASSENREPSYEQYF	-	few	TRBV2	TRBJ2-7
TGTGCCAGCAGCTTAGTATCGAGCGTGGAGACCCAGTACTTC	CASSLVSSVETQYF	-	-	TRBV7-2	TRBJ2-5
TGTGCCAGCAGTGAACAAGGACTGAACTCTGGAAACACCATATATTTT	CASSEQGLNSGNTIYF	-	-	TRBV6-1	TRBJ1-3
TGTGCCAGCAGCTTACCGACAGGGGCGGACACTGAAGCTTTCTTT	CASSLPTGADTEAFF	TRBD1	-	TRBV5-5	TRBJ1-1
TGTGCCAGCAGCCCCGGGGGGTGGGGACCCTACGAGCAGTACTTC	CASSPGGWGPYEQYF	TRBD2	-	TRBV9	TRBJ2-7
TGTGCCATCAGTCCGGGACAGGGCTATAATTCACCCCTCCACTTT	CAISPGQGYNSPLHF	TRBD1	-	TRBV10-3	TRBJ1-6
TGTGCCAGCAGTTTAAGGCGCACCAGGGGCGGGGGCTACACCTTC	CASSLRRTRGGGYTF	-	-	TRBV27	TRBJ1-2
TGTGCCAGCAGCCCACCCCCGGGACAGGGATCCTACGAGCAGTACTTC	CASSPPPGQGSYEQYF	TRBD1	once	TRBV28	TRBJ2-7
TGTGCCATCAAAAGACAAACCGGAACCACAGATACGCAGTATTTT	CAIKRQTGTTDTQYF	-	-	TRBV10-3	TRBJ2-3
TGTGCCAGCAGCTTAACGGGATCCACTGAAGCTTTCTTT	CASSLTGSTEAFF	-	-	TRBV7-2	TRBJ1-1
TGTGCCACCAGTCGCACTCCCGGGACAGGGATCGGCTACACCTTC	CATSRTPGTGIGYTF	TRBD1	-	TRBV15	TRBJ1-2
TGCGCCAGCAGCTCACAGGGGTCGAGCACTGAAGCTTTCTTT	CASSSQGSSTEAFF	TRBD1	few	TRBV5-1	TRBJ1-1
TGTGCCAGCACTCCGGGGGGCCGGGAGACCCAGTACTTC	CASTPGGRETQYF	-	-	TRBV6-5	TRBJ2-5
TGTGCCAGCAGCTCCCGGTCCGGGAACAATGAGCAGTTCTTC	CASSSRSGNNEQFF	-	-	TRBV9	TRBJ2-1
TGCGCCAGCTCTAGCGGGGGGTCCACAGATACGCAGTATTTT	CASSSGGSTDTQYF	TRBD2	once	TRBV5-1	TRBJ2-3
TGCGCCAGCGGACAGGGAGTTACCGGGGAGCTGTTTTTT	CASGQGVTGELFF	TRBD1	-	TRBV5-1	TRBJ2-2
TGCGCCAGCAGCCAAGATCTCTTGCGGGCGGACGGCTACACCTTC	CASSQDLLRADGYTF	-	few	TRBV4-1	TRBJ1-2
TGTGCCAGCAGCGGGGGGAGGCGTGAAAAACTGTTTTTT	CASSGGRREKLFF	-	-	TRBV21-1	TRBJ1-4
TGTGCCAGCAGGGTATTACGAGGGTACGAGCAGTACTTC	CASRVLRGYEQYF	-	-	TRBV6-5	TRBJ2-7
TGCGCCAGCAGCTTTACAGGGAGTGAGACCCAGTACTTC	CASSFTGSETQYF	-	-	TRBV5-1	TRBJ2-5
TGTGCTAGTGGTCCAGGGGGCCCGGGGGAACTGTTTTTT	CASGPGGPGELFF	TRBD1	-	TRBV12-5	TRBJ1-4
TGTGCCAGCAGCTTGTTGGGCGGGGTGATGAACACTGAAGCTTTCTTT	CASSLLGGVMNTEAFF	-	-	TRBV5-6	TRBJ1-1
TGTGCCAGCAGCGTAGCGGGGAAACGCACAGATACGCAGTATTTT	CASSVAGKRTDTQYF	-	-	TRBV9	TRBJ2-3
TGTGCCAGCAGCCCCCAAGGCGGGGGAAGCTATGGCTACACCTTC	CASSPQGGGSYGYTF	-	-	TRBV5-4	TRBJ1-2
TGTGCCAGCAGGTCGGCGGGAGGAAACACCATATATTTT	CASRSAGGNTIYF	-	-	TRBV6-5	TRBJ1-3
TGTGCCAGCAGGCCTCTGGGACAGGGACTCTACGAGCAGTACTTC	CASRPLGQGLYEQYF	TRBD1	-	TRBV27	TRBJ2-7
TGTGCCAGCAGCCCTCGGACAGGGTGGTATGGCTACACCTTC	CASSPRTGWYGYTF	TRBD1	-	TRBV5-8	TRBJ1-2
TGCGCCAGCAGCGACCGGGACAGGGGTGCCTATGGCTACACCTTC	CASSDRDRGAYGYTF	TRBD1	-	TRBV4-1	TRBJ1-2
TGTGCCAGCAGCCCCCTAGGCTCGGGGGCCAACGTCCTGACTTTC	CASSPLGSGANVLTF	-	once	TRBV9	TRBJ2-6
TGTGCCAGCAACCCAAAGGGGACAGCGCGATATAACTATGGCTACACCTTC	CASNPKGTARYNYGYTF	TRBD1	-	TRBV27	TRBJ1-2
TGCGCCAGCAGCAGGGGGACAGGTAACATGAACACTGAAGCTTTCTTT	CASSRGTGNMNTEAFF	TRBD1	-	TRBV5-1	TRBJ1-1
TGTGCCAGCAGTATCGGGACAGGGATTTCCTACGAGCAGTACTTC	CASSIGTGISYEQYF	TRBD1	-	TRBV27	TRBJ2-7
TGTGCCAGCAGTTACGGGGGGGGCTCGGGTGAAAAACTGTTTTTT	CASSYGGGSGEKLFF	-	-	TRBV6-5	TRBJ1-4
TGTGCCAGCAGCTTAGAGGGACAGGGTAGTTCACCCCTCCACTTT	CASSLEGQGSSPLHF	TRBD1	few	TRBV7-2	TRBJ1-6
TGTGCCAGCAGCGCTGGGGGGAATGAGCAGTTCTTC	CASSAGGNEQFF	-	-	TRBV9	TRBJ2-1
TGTGCCAGCAGTCCTAGTCCAGCTAATGAAAAACTGTTTTTT	CASSPSPANEKLFF	-	-	TRBV3-1/TRBV3-2	TRBJ1-4
TGCAGCGTGGTGGGACTGCTGACCTACGAGCAGTACTTC	CSVVGLLTYEQYF	-	-	TRBV29-1	TRBJ2-7
TGTGCCAGCAGCCCCCAGAGCGGAAGTGGAAACACCATATATTTT	CASSPQSGSGNTIYF	-	once	TRBV9	TRBJ1-3